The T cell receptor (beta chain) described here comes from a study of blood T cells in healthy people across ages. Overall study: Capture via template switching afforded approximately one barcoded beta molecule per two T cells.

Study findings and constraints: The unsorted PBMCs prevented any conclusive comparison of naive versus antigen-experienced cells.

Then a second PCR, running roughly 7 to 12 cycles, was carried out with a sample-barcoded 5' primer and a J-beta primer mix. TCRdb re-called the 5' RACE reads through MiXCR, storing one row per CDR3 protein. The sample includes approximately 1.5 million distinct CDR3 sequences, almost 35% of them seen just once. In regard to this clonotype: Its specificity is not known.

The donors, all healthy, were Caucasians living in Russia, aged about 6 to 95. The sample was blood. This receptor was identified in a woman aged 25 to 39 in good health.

The CDR3, as DNA: TGTGCCACCAGCCCCGGGGGGCCCTCGGTCGAGCAGTACTTC. Protein sequence: CATSPGGPSVEQYF. The chain links TRBV15 to TRBJ2-7; D might be TRBD2 (7 bases). This CDR3 comprises 14 residues. V lost 5 bases to trimming and J lost 6 bases, with 17 bases between them. The germline V gene encodes CDR1 LNHNV and CDR2 YYDKDF (reference sequence).